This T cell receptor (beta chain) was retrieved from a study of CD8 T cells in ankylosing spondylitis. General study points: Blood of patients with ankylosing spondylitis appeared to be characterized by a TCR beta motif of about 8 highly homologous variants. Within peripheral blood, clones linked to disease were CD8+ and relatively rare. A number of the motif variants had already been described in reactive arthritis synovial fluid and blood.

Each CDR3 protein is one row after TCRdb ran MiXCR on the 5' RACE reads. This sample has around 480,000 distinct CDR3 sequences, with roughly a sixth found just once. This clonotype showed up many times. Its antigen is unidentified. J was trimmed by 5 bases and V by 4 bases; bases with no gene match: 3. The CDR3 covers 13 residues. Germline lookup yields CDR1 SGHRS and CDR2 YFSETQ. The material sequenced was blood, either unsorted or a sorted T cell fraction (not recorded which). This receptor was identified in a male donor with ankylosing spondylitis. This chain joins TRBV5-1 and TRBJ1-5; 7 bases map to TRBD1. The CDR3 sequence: CASSQGDDQPQHF. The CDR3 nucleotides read TGCGCCAGCAGCCAGGGGGACGATCAGCCCCAGCATTTT.